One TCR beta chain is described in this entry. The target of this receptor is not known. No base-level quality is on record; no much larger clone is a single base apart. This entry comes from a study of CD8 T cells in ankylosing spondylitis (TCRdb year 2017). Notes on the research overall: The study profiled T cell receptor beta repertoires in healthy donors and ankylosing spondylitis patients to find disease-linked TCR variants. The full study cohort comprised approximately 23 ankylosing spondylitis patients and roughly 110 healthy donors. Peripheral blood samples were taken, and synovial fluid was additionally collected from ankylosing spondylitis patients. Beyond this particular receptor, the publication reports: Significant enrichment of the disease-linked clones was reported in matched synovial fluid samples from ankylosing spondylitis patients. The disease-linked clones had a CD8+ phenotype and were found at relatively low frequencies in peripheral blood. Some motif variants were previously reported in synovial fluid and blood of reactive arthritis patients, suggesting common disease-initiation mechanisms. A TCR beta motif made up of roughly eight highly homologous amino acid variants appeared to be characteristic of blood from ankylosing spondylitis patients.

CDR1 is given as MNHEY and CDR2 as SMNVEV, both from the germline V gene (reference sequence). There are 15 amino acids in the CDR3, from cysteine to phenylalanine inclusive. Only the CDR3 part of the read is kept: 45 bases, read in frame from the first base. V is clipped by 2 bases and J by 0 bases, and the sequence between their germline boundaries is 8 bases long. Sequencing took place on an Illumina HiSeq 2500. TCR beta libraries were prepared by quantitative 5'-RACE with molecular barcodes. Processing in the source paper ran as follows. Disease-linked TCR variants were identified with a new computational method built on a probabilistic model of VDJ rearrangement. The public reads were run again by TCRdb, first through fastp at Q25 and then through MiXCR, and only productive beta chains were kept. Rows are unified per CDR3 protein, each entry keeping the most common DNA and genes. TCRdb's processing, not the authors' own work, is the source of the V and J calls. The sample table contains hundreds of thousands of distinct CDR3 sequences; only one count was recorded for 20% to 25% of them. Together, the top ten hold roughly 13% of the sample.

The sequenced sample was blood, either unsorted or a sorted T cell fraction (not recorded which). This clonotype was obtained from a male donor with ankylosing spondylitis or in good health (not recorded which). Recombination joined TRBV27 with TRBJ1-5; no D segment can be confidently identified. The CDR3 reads CASSLRGHSNQPQHF. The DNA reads TGTGCCAGCAGTTTACGGGGTCATAGCAATCAGCCCCAGCATTTT.